This TCR beta chain was captured in a study of vaccination effects on CD4 cells after COVID-19. CD4+ T cells specific for antigen were expanded with viral peptide pools by the ViraFEST assay before sequencing. Investigators separated out CD4+ T cells once approximately 11 days of culture had passed. Here immunoSEQ multiplex PCR was the method, and the copy in TCRdb shows in-frame clones only, minus some. The table records about 60,000 clones, roughly 76% of them present only once. Germline lookup yields CDR1 SGHRS and CDR2 YFSETQ. V was pared by 4 bases and J by 1 base, with 8 bases between. CDR3 length: 14 residues. This clone has a single count. The antigen is not known.

This TCR was sampled from a human donor who received a COVID-19 vaccine. This sequence joins TRBV5-1 and TRBJ2-2; D call uncertain. The sequenced sample was CD4+ T cells from PBMCs cultured with HCoV-229E spike peptides, obtained before COVID-19 vaccination. The CDR3 region is CASSRAQNTGELFF. CDR3 in DNA: TGCGCCAGCAGCCGGGCCCAGAACACCGGGGAGCTGTTTTTT.